This T cell receptor (beta chain) was obtained from a study of T-cell reconstitution after alpha-beta-depleted transplantation in children. Unique molecular identifiers were incorporated into the prepared TCRbeta library. A single record per CDR3 protein comes from TCRdb applying MiXCR to the PCR reads. In the table there are about 200,000 distinct CDR3 sequences, 6.3% of which are singletons. This clonotype showed up just a few times. Its antigen is currently unknown. Findings and limits, study-wide: Reportedly, only several hundred clones from non-depleted graft cells drove alpha-beta T-cell counts at about two months.

V lost 5 bases to trimming and J lost 4 bases; unmatched junction nucleotides: 8. The CDR3 loop spans 16 amino acids. CDR1 LNHDA and CDR2 SQIVND come from the germline V gene (reference sequence). This specimen consisted of PBMCs, obtained before TCRalphabeta/CD19-depleted stem cell transplant. This chain joins TRBV19 and TRBJ2-2; 9 bases map to TRBD1. This clonotype was sampled from a girl under three years old with combined immunodeficiency, due to receive a stem cell transplant. In DNA form, the CDR3 reads TGTGCCAGTAGTGTCCAAGGGACAGGGATCACCGGGGAGCTGTTTTTT. Amino acids: CASSVQGTGITGELFF.